These 28 T cell receptor beta chains were all obtained from the same sample, sequenced in a study of PD-1 blockade in classical Hodgkin lymphoma. The table came from immunoSEQ multiplex PCR; TCRdb's copy has only in-frame clones and leaves some out. Among some 100,000 clones listed, roughly 92% were seen once. Following autologous stem cell transplantation, relapse occurred in every patient, and exposure to brentuximab vedotin varied. Material: peripheral blood mononuclear cells (PBMCs), obtained at baseline. Receptors originate from a human donor with classical Hodgkin lymphoma.

This chain links TRBV9 with TRBJ1-2; 10 bases fit TRBD1. The germline V gene has CDR1 SGDLS and CDR2 YYNGEE. After removal of 0 bases from V and 4 bases from J, the junction contained 3 bases not matched to a gene. The CDR3 runs 15 residues. The CDR3 sequence is CASSVEGQGFYGYTF. CDR3 sequence (DNA): TGTGCCAGCAGCGTAGAGGGACAGGGGTTCTATGGCTACACCTTC.

The chain carries TRBV5-6 and TRBJ2-7; TRBD2 might be the D (6 bases). Germline-derived CDR1 and CDR2 are SGHDT and YYEEEE. CDR3 length: 16 residues. V shed 3 bases and J shed 0 bases, with 16 bases lying between them. CDR3 loop: CASSWRGRASSYEQYF. DNA for the CDR3: TGTGCCAGCAGCTGGAGGGGCAGGGCCAGCTCCTACGAGCAGTACTTC.

The chain's CDR3 is CASSGGAGGGWETQYF. CDR3 sequence (DNA): TGTGCCAGCAGCGGCGGAGCGGGAGGCGGGTGGGAGACCCAGTACTTC. This chain connects TRBV5-4 to TRBJ2-5; 9 nucleotides line up with TRBD2. Looked up from germline, CDR1 is SGHNT and CDR2 is YYREEE (reference sequence). CDR3 size: 16 residues. V shed 4 bases, J shed 5 bases, and the junction held 12 bases outside the gene matches. Together with reference TRBV5-4 and TRBJ2-5, the CDR3 gives the full variable domain: ETGVTQSPTHLIKTRGQQVTLRCSSQSGHNTVSWYQQALGQGPQFIFQYYREEENGRGNFPPRFSGLQFPNYSSELNVNALELDDSALYLCASSGGAGGGWETQYFGPGTRLLVL.

This clone was observed once. The gene calls are TRBV27 and TRBJ1-5; D is possibly TRBD1 (5 bases). This CDR3 is 12 amino acids long. V lost 1 base and J lost 7, with 5 bases in between. CDR1 is MNHEY and CDR2 is SMNVEV in the germline V gene (reference sequence). CDR3 nucleotide sequence: TGTGCCAGCAGTTTATGGGGGCAGCCCCAGCATTTT. It specifies CASSLWGQPQHF.

The chain recombines TRBV5-1 with TRBJ2-7; D is uncertain. The V gene's germline CDR1 is SGHRS and CDR2 YFSETQ. Trimming took 3 bases from V and 4 from J, leaving 8 bases between them. The CDR3 spans 12 residues. CDR3: CASSSEGYEQYF. The CDR3 DNA reads TGCGCCAGCAGCTCGGAAGGATACGAGCAGTACTTC.

This chain uses TRBV19 with TRBJ1-2; D unclear. The V gene lost 7 bases and the J gene lost 5 bases, with 14 bases spanning the gap. Germline V gene data show CDR1 as LNHDA and CDR2 as SQIVND (reference sequence). This CDR3 is built from 13 residues. CDR3 region: CASTLTDLYGYTF. The DNA for the CDR3 is TGTGCCAGTACGCTCACGGACCTATATGGCTACACCTTC.

The genes are TRBV7-9 and TRBJ1-4; D is perhaps TRBD1 (6 bases). Trimming took off 11 bases at V and 8 bases at J, with 18 bases between the two ends. In germline, CDR1 is SEHNR, CDR2 FQNEAQ (reference sequence). There are 13 residues in the CDR3. CDR3 DNA: TGTGCCTCACGGGGGACACGGGAGGAAAAACTGTTTTTT. Translated: CASRGTREEKLFF.

The gene calls are TRBV11-2 and TRBJ1-1; 8 bases match TRBD1. CDR3 length: 14 residues. Germline loops: CDR1 SGHAT, CDR2 FQNNGV. V was pared by 5 bases and J by 7 bases, with 9 bases of the junction left unmatched. The CDR3 here is CASSTRTGSLEAFF. The CDR3 DNA follows: TGTGCCAGCAGCACTCGGACAGGGAGCCTTGAAGCTTTCTTT. Variable domain in full (rest from reference TRBV11-2 and TRBJ1-1): EAGVAQSPRYKIIEKRQSVAFWCNPISGHATLYWYQQILGQGPKLLIQFQNNGVVDDSQLPKDRFSAERLKGVDSTLKIQPAKLEDSAVYLCASSTRTGSLEAFFGQGTRLTVV.

V is TRBV2 and J is TRBJ1-3, with 7 positions matching TRBD1. J was trimmed by 4 bases and V by 2 bases; bases with no gene match: 8. Germline V gene sequence: CDR1 SNHLY, CDR2 FYNNEI. This CDR3 is built from 16 residues. The CDR3 protein is CASSELVTGSGNTIYF. CDR3 coding DNA: TGTGCCAGCAGTGAATTGGTGACAGGGAGCGGAAACACCATATATTTT.

This rearrangement joins TRBV27 to TRBJ2-7; the D is unclear. The CDR3 covers 16 residues. CDR1 MNHEY and CDR2 SMNVEV come from the germline V gene (reference sequence). Deletions cut 2 bases from V and 1 base from J, with 15 bases between. CDR3 nucleotide sequence: TGTGCCAGCAGTTTACGCGGTTTTGGCCGATCCTACGAGCAGTACTTC. Translating gives CASSLRGFGRSYEQYF.

This chain connects TRBV9 to TRBJ2-5; 8 bases line up with TRBD2. Germline CDR1 is SGDLS and CDR2 is YYNGEE. CDR3 length: 15 amino acids. Trimming cost V 4 bases and J 2 bases; bases outside gene matches: 7. CDR3 protein: CASSLKTSEQETQYF. CDR3 DNA sequence: TGTGCCAGCAGCTTAAAGACTAGCGAGCAAGAGACCCAGTACTTC. The full variable domain, with the rest looked up from reference TRBV9 and TRBJ2-5, is DSGVTQTPKHLITATGQRVTLRCSPRSGDLSVYWYQQSLDQGLQFLIQYYNGEERAKGNILERFSAQQFPDLHSELNLSSLELGDSALYFCASSLKTSEQETQYFGPGTRLLVL.

This chain connects TRBV19 to TRBJ2-1, with D uncertain. Germline V gives CDR1 LNHDA, CDR2 SQIVND (reference sequence). Trimming shortened V by 8 bases and J by 8 bases, and 13 bases separated the two germline ends. The CDR3 has 12 amino acids. CDR3 sequence (DNA): TGTGCCAGTCGACCCCAAGGGTATGAGCAGTTCTTC. It yields the protein CASRPQGYEQFF.

This clone occurred once. This chain connects TRBV7-2 to TRBJ2-7, with TRBD2 identical over 9 bases. Germline values: CDR1 SGHTA, CDR2 FQGNSA. CDR3 length: 16 residues. The V gene end was trimmed by 4 bases and the J gene end by 1 base; junction bases not matched to a gene: 8. The CDR3 sequence is CASSSIGLAHSYEQYF. In DNA, the CDR3 is TGTGCCAGCAGCTCGATCGGACTAGCGCATTCCTACGAGCAGTACTTC.

This CDR3 is CASSQDWGSGLSYNEQFF. The CDR3 DNA is TGCGCCAGCAGCCAAGATTGGGGTAGCGGTCTCTCCTACAATGAGCAGTTCTTC. This chain joins TRBV4-1 and TRBJ2-1, with D perhaps matching TRBD2 (6 bases). This CDR3 region has 18 residues. Germline values: CDR1 MGHRA, CDR2 YSYEKL. Trimming shortened V by 0 bases and J by 0 bases, and 15 bases separated the two germline ends.

V is TRBV19 and J is TRBJ1-4; TRBD1 might be the D (5 bases). Germline V lookup: CDR1 LNHDA, CDR2 SQIVND (reference sequence). Trimming removed 8 bases from V and 8 bases from J, with 12 bases in between. This CDR3 has 12 residues. DNA of the CDR3: TGTGCCAGTGGAGGGACTGGGGAAAAACTGTTTTTT. Protein: CASGGTGEKLFF.

The chain links TRBV2 to TRBJ1-3; no firm D call. Germline V CDR1 and CDR2: SNHLY, FYNNEI. The CDR3 has 15 amino acids. Trimming pared 7 bases from V and 4 bases from J, leaving 17 bases between. The CDR3 region is CASTSRAPGGNTIYF. The DNA for the CDR3 is TGTGCCAGCACCTCCCGGGCCCCGGGAGGAAACACCATATATTTT.

The rearrangement links TRBV25-1 to TRBJ1-3; D unclear. CDR3 length equals 17 residues. Trimming took off 1 base at V and 5 bases at J, with 18 bases between the two ends. CDR1 is MGHDK and CDR2 is SYGVNS in the germline V gene. The CDR3 loop is CASSELGRSGDRNTIYF. The CDR3 nucleotides are TGTGCCAGCAGTGAATTGGGTAGGTCAGGAGACAGAAACACCATATATTTT.

To note about this clone: Additional DNA sequences in this sample encode the identical CDR3. CDR3 coding DNA: TGTGCCAGCAGTTCCCCCTGGGGAACAGGAACCTACGAGCAGTACTTC. This codes for CASSSPWGTGTYEQYF. The rearrangement uses TRBV28 and TRBJ2-7; D is perhaps TRBD1 (5 bases). There are 16 residues in the CDR3. Looked up from germline, CDR1 is MDHEN and CDR2 is SYDVKM. Trimming cost V 4 bases and J 2 bases, with 18 bases left between them.

The chain combines TRBV7-6 with TRBJ2-7, with TRBD2 matching 7 bases. The CDR3 has 14 amino acids. Per germline, CDR1 SGHVS and CDR2 FNYEAQ. The V segment lost 5 bases and the J segment 3 bases; nucleotides outside the gene matches: 7. Written as DNA, the CDR3 is TGTGCCAGCAGCGACAAGCCTAGCGGCTACGAGCAGTACTTC. It translates to CASSDKPSGYEQYF.

The chain links TRBV14 to TRBJ1-3; D unresolved. This CDR3 is 14 amino acids long. Between the trimmed V and J ends, which lost 0 bases and 7 bases, there was a span of 10 bases. CDR1 and CDR2 from the germline V gene are SGHDN and FVKESK. DNA of the CDR3: TGTGCCAGCAGCCAAGAGACTCGGGGTAACACCATATATTTT. It yields the protein CASSQETRGNTIYF.

The V call is TRBV7-2, the J call TRBJ2-7; D may be TRBD1 (6 bases). The V and J ends lost 5 bases and 1 base respectively, with 12 bases between them. There are 14 residues in the CDR3. In germline, CDR1 is SGHTA, CDR2 FQGNSA. In DNA form, the CDR3 reads TGTGCCAGCAGCCGGGACACTACGTCCTACGAGCAGTACTTC. Translating it yields CASSRDTTSYEQYF. Full variable domain (rest looked up from reference TRBV7-2 and TRBJ2-7): GAGVSQSPSNKVTEKGKDVELRCDPISGHTALYWYRQSLGQGLEFLIYFQGNSAPDKSGLPSDRFSAERTGGSVSTLTIQRTQQEDSAVYLCASSRDTTSYEQYFGPGTRLTVT.

CDR3 loop: CASSLVFAGGDEQFF. In nucleotides, the CDR3 is TGTGCCAGCAGCTTAGTTTTCGCAGGGGGCGATGAGCAGTTCTTC. The chain is built from TRBV7-6 and TRBJ2-1, with 8 bases lining up with TRBD1. Germline CDR1 and CDR2: SGHVS and FNYEAQ. This CDR3 contains 15 residues. With V trimmed by 1 base and J by 8 bases, 7 bases remained unmatched.

The V call is TRBV5-1, the J call TRBJ2-5; D gene unclear. Looked up from germline, CDR1 is SGHRS and CDR2 is YFSETQ. The V and J ends lost 4 bases and 5 bases respectively, with 6 bases between them. The length of the CDR3 is 11 residues. CDR3 amino acids: CASSQGETQYF. CDR3 sequence (DNA): TGCGCCAGCAGCCAAGGCGAGACCCAGTACTTC.

This clone was counted only a few times. The J gene is TRBJ1-5, the V gene TRBV30, with D maybe TRBD1 (5 bases). Germline CDR1 and CDR2: GTSNPN and SVGIG (reference sequence). The CDR3 runs 10 residues. V lost 7 bases and J 6 bases, leaving 7 bases between the germline ends. In nucleotides, the CDR3 is TGTGCCTACGGGGGTCAGCCCCAGCATTTT. Translating it yields CAYGGQPQHF.

The chain has TRBV27 and TRBJ2-3, with TRBD2 identical over 9 bases. Germline loops: CDR1 MNHEY, CDR2 SMNVEV (reference sequence). The junction had 15 bases not matched to a gene; V was cut back by 7 bases and J by 13 bases. This CDR3 spans 14 amino acids. CDR3 amino acids: CASNPLGASGVKYF. CDR3 DNA sequence: TGTGCCAGCAACCCCCTTGGGGCTAGCGGGGTTAAGTATTTT.

The V call is TRBV27, the J call TRBJ2-2; maybe TRBD2 (5 bases). The germline V gene has CDR1 MNHEY and CDR2 SMNVEV (reference sequence). V lost 8 bases, J lost 7 bases, and 17 bases lay in between. This CDR3 has 14 amino acids. The CDR3 coding sequence is TGTGCCAGCCGGGATCTAGGAACAATCGGGGAGCTGTTTTTT. The encoded protein is CASRDLGTIGELFF.

The chain combines TRBV30 with TRBJ2-1; 8 bases are a match to TRBD2. Germline assignment: CDR1 GTSNPN and CDR2 SVGIG (reference sequence). CDR3 size: 15 residues. Trimming at V came to 2 bases and at J to 6 bases, leaving 9 bases not matched to a gene. This CDR3 reads CAWSPGGVASNEQFF. DNA of the CDR3: TGTGCCTGGAGTCCGGGGGGGGTCGCGAGCAATGAGCAGTTCTTC.

This chain joins TRBV28 and TRBJ2-5; possibly TRBD1 for D (6 bases). CDR3 length: 14 amino acids. Trimming pared 6 bases from V and 5 bases from J, leaving 16 bases between. Looked up from germline, CDR1 is MDHEN and CDR2 is SYDVKM. The DNA of the CDR3 is TGTGCCAGCAGCCCAGTGGGGGCGGCGGAGACCCAGTACTTC. Translation: CASSPVGAAETQYF.